One sample yielded the 18 T cell receptor beta chains listed below, sequenced in a study of long-term antiretroviral therapy in people with HIV. This was the immunoSEQ v3.0 assay at survey level. Generated by immunoSEQ multiplex PCR, the TCRdb table keeps only in-frame clones and is missing some. The sample comprises more than 20,000 clones, roughly 80% of which are singletons, and around 6.1% rests with the top ten. The sample in question was unsorted PBMCs, obtained 4.4 years after starting antiretroviral therapy. Receptor source: a man aged 25-45 years with HIV.

This chain links TRBV7-9 with TRBJ2-1, with 7 bases that match TRBD2. CDR3 length: 11 residues. Trimming took 11 bases from V and 6 from J; bases not matched to a gene: 4. Germline lookup yields CDR1 SEHNR and CDR2 FQNEAQ (reference sequence). Here the CDR3 DNA reads TGTGCCGTGAGCGGGGTCAATGAGCAGTTCTTC. Translated, it gives CAVSGVNEQFF.

This chain connects TRBV9 to TRBJ1-1; 9 bases map to TRBD1. Trimming removed 6 bases from V and 2 bases from J; junction bases left unmatched: 8. The CDR3 runs 15 residues. Germline V gives CDR1 SGDLS, CDR2 YYNGEE. CDR3 coding DNA: TGTGCCAGCAAGAGGGGGGACAGGGTTAACACTGAAGCTTTCTTT. Amino acids: CASKRGDRVNTEAFF.

The gene calls are TRBV18 and TRBJ2-7; 8 positions match TRBD2. J lost 4 bases, V lost 2 bases, and 10 bases had no gene match. The length of the CDR3 is 16 residues. Germline V gene lookup returns CDR1 KGHSH and CDR2 LQKENI. CDR3 sequence: CASSPGALAGRYEQYF. The CDR3 DNA reads as TGTGCCAGCTCACCAGGGGCCTTAGCGGGAAGGTACGAGCAGTACTTC.

The gene calls are TRBV28 and TRBJ2-7; D may be TRBD1 or TRBD2 (5 bases each). The germline V gene has CDR1 MDHEN and CDR2 SYDVKM. V lost 8 bases to trimming and J lost 0 bases, with 17 bases between them. The length of the CDR3 is 15 residues. Here the CDR3 DNA reads TGTGCCAGCCGCCGGGACCTACTGAGCTCCTACGAGCAGTACTTC. This gives the protein CASRRDLLSSYEQYF.

CDR3 protein: CSVAGTSGRRGTGELFF. The CDR3 DNA reads TGCAGCGTTGCGGGGACTAGCGGGAGGCGGGGCACCGGGGAGCTGTTTTTT. This chain uses TRBV29-1 with TRBJ2-2; TRBD2 agrees at 15 bases. The CDR3 is 17 residues long. Unmatched junction bases numbered 7, after V lost 4 bases and J lost 4 bases. Germline assignment: CDR1 SQVTM and CDR2 ANQGSEA.

This clone was observed a handful of times. This chain joins TRBV6-6 and TRBJ2-7; 8 bases are a match to TRBD2. This CDR3 region has 14 residues. From germline, CDR1 is MNHNY and CDR2 SVGAGI (reference sequence). The ends lost 8 bases at V and 3 bases at J; junction bases unmatched: 9. The CDR3 spells CASRAGRGDYEQYF. The DNA for the CDR3 is TGTGCCAGCCGGGCCGGGAGGGGCGACTACGAGCAGTACTTC.

The chain links TRBV19 to TRBJ2-7; 9 bases are shared with TRBD1. This CDR3 comprises 15 residues. The germline V gene encodes CDR1 LNHDA and CDR2 SQIVND (reference sequence). V shed 3 bases, J shed 5 bases, and the junction held 8 bases outside the gene matches. The CDR3 sequence: CASSIGTGRMDEQYF. The DNA for the CDR3 is TGTGCCAGTAGTATCGGGACAGGGCGTATGGACGAGCAGTACTTC.

The chain recombines TRBV2 with TRBJ2-2; TRBD2 agrees at 10 bases. The germline CDR1 and CDR2 sequences are SNHLY and FYNNEI. The CDR3 extends over 16 amino acids. With V trimmed by 2 bases and J by 5 bases, 5 bases remained unmatched. The CDR3 nucleotides read TGTGCCAGCAGTGAATGGCTAGCGGGGGCGACCGGGGAGCTGTTTTTT. It yields the protein CASSEWLAGATGELFF.

This clone was counted once. The junction departs from the called germline gene at one end, perhaps through a read error. The chain joins TRBV7-6 to TRBJ2-5; TRBD2 matches 7 bases. The length of the CDR3 is 15 residues. Germline lookup yields CDR1 SGHVS and CDR2 FNYEAQ. This chain's CDR3 is CASSLADRPQETQYF. In nucleotides, the CDR3 is TGTGCCAGCAGCCTAGCGGACCGACCCCAAGAGACCCAGTACTTC.

V and J are TRBV9 and TRBJ2-5; 7 nucleotides align to TRBD2. The CDR3 is 15 residues long. V was pared by 0 bases and J by 5 bases, with 7 bases of the junction left unmatched. Germline V gene sequence: CDR1 SGDLS, CDR2 YYNGEE. CDR3 loop: CASSVGRAGGETQYF. The CDR3, as DNA: TGTGCCAGCAGCGTAGGGCGAGCCGGGGGGGAGACCCAGTACTTC.

This chain joins TRBV7-2 and TRBJ1-2, with 9 bases identical to TRBD1. Germline CDR1 SGHTA, CDR2 FQGNSA. The CDR3 spans 15 residues. The ends lost 2 bases at V and 3 bases at J; junction bases unmatched: 4. The DNA of the CDR3 is TGTGCCAGCAGCTTATACGGGACAGGGTACTATGGCTACACCTTC. Its translation is CASSLYGTGYYGYTF.

The V gene is TRBV6-5, the J gene TRBJ2-7; tentatively, D is TRBD1 (7 bases). CDR3 length: 16 amino acids. Germline V gene sequence: CDR1 MNHEY, CDR2 SVGAGI. Trimming removed 0 bases from V and 3 bases from J, with 15 bases in between. Here the CDR3 reads CASSYSTGEVSYEQYF. Written as DNA, the CDR3 is TGTGCCAGCAGTTACTCCACAGGGGAGGTTAGCTACGAGCAGTACTTC.

This chain joins TRBV6-1 and TRBJ2-7; TRBD1 is a possible D gene (5 bases). CDR1 and CDR2 (germline): MNHNS, SASEGT. CDR3 length: 12 residues. V was pared by 5 bases and J by 5 bases, with 10 bases between. This CDR3 is CASSIGAHEQYF. In DNA form, the CDR3 reads TGTGCCAGCAGTATAGGGGCCCACGAGCAGTACTTC.

The sample holds a few counts of this clone. The chain joins TRBV7-9 to TRBJ1-5; perhaps TRBD1 as D (6 bases). The CDR3 sequence is 14 residues long. Trimming took 5 bases from V and 7 from J, leaving 15 bases between them. Germline lookup yields CDR1 SEHNR and CDR2 FQNEAQ (reference sequence). The CDR3 region has the DNA TGTGCCAGCAGCCACGGGGGCATTGACCAGCCCCAGCATTTT. It yields the protein CASSHGGIDQPQHF.

This chain connects TRBV29-1 to TRBJ2-1; TRBD1 agrees at 10 bases. CDR1 and CDR2 from the germline V gene are SQVTM and ANQGSEA. Trimming took 3 bases from V and 5 from J; bases not matched to a gene: 10. CDR3 length: 16 residues. The CDR3, as DNA: TGCAGCGTTGAGGGGGGACAGGGGAAACCCAACAATGAGCAGTTCTTC. Translated, it gives CSVEGGQGKPNNEQFF.

This chain uses TRBV14 with TRBJ2-7; 9 bases match TRBD1. CDR3 size: 14 residues. CDR1 is SGHDN, CDR2 FVKESK, per germline. Losses at the gene ends were 4 bases for V and 2 bases for J; bases not matched to a gene: 3. CDR3 nucleotide sequence: TGTGCCAGCAGCCGGGACAGGGTCCCCTACGAGCAGTACTTC. It translates to CASSRDRVPYEQYF.

The rearrangement joins TRBV7-3 to TRBJ2-5, with 10 bases fitting TRBD1. V was pared by 5 bases and J by 4 bases, with 10 bases of the junction left unmatched. Germline CDR1 is SGHTA and CDR2 is FQGTGA. The CDR3 sequence is 16 residues long. In DNA form, the CDR3 reads TGTGCCAGCAGCGACCGGGACAGGGGTGATTCAGAGACCCAGTACTTC. Translated, it gives CASSDRDRGDSETQYF.

The gene calls are TRBV9 and TRBJ2-7; D tentatively fits TRBD1 or TRBD2 (5 bases each). Looked up from germline, CDR1 is SGDLS and CDR2 is YYNGEE. The length of the CDR3 is 14 residues. V was cut by 2 bases and J by 3 bases, with 12 bases left in between. Here the CDR3 DNA reads TGTGCCAGCAGCGTGGGGCAGGGAGACTACGAGCAGTACTTC. It yields the protein CASSVGQGDYEQYF.